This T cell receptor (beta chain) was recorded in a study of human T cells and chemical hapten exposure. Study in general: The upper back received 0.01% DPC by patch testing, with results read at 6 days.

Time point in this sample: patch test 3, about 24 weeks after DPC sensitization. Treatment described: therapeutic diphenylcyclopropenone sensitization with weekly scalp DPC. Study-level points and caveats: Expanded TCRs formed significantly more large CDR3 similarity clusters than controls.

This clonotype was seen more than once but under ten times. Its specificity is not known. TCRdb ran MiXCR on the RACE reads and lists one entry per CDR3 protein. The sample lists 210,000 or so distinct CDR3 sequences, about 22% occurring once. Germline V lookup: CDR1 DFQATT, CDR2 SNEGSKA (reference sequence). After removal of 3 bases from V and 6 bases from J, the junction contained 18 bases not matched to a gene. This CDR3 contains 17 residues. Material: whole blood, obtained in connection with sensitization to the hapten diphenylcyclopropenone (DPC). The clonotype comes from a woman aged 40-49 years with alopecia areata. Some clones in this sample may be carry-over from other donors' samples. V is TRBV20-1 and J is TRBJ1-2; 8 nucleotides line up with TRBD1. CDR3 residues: CSARPRQGIRLKDGYTF. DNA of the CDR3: TGCAGTGCTAGGCCTCGACAGGGGATAAGGCTAAAGGATGGCTACACCTTC.